This T cell receptor (beta chain) was profiled in a study of regulatory T cells in long-lasting Graves disease. Study background: New Graves' disease cases had less than 3 months of antithyroid drugs.

This CDR3 has 13 residues. Germline lookup yields CDR1 SGDLS and CDR2 YYNGEE. Trimming stripped 0 bases from V and 5 bases from J, with 8 bases between. A note on this clonotype: Its target is not known.

Arm-PCR of CDR3 regions with iRepertoire HTBI primers generated TCR beta libraries. MiXCR, run by TCRdb on the multiplex PCR reads, gives a single entry per CDR3 protein. Seen here are 680,000 or so distinct CDR3 sequences, roughly 16% observed once, and the top ten hold around 19%. Time point meaning: newly diagnosed GD, antithyroid drugs for less than 3 months. After RNA was extracted from PBMCs, the TCR library was made from it. Study-level findings and limits: Those with persistent Graves' had less TCR diversity than newly diagnosed patients.

These data also formed part of another study, on T cells in Graves' hyperthyroidism and ophthalmopathy. From that report: Diagnostic assessment was based on clinical symptoms, serum thyroxine and TRAb, thyroid ultrasound and orbital computed tomography.

The TCR originated in a woman in her 30s with Graves disease. The material sequenced was peripheral blood mononuclear cells (PBMCs), taken at new diagnosis, from a patient treated with antithyroid drugs. This chain uses TRBV9 with TRBJ2-5; D is uncertain. The CDR3 spells CASSVGQGETQYF. CDR3 bases: TGTGCCAGCAGCGTAGGGCAAGGGGAGACCCAGTACTTC. The variable domain in full, with the rest retrieved from reference TRBV9 and TRBJ2-5, is DSGVTQTPKHLITATGQRVTLRCSPRSGDLSVYWYQQSLDQGLQFLIQYYNGEERAKGNILERFSAQQFPDLHSELNLSSLELGDSALYFCASSVGQGETQYFGPGTRLLVL.